Below are 22 T cell receptor beta chains sequenced from a single sample in a study of blood T cell repertoires in COVID-19 (dated by TCRdb to the early 2020s). Preparation of the library involved the immunoSEQ multiplex PCR assay. This is the immuneACCESS table as TCRdb keeps it, with only in-frame sequences that have V and J called. A part of the clones is gone; compared with another copy, unresolved V genes explain less than half, and the rest is unexplained. This sample lists 200,000 to 250,000 clones; approximately 83% were detected once. Under 3.5% of the sample belongs to the ten largest clones. The source material was PBMCs or T cells enriched from blood (not recorded which). These receptors were collected from a woman aged 60-75 years who had recovered from COVID-19.

This chain joins TRBV5-4 and TRBJ1-1, with D possibly TRBD1 on 5 matching bases. Germline assignment: CDR1 SGHNT and CDR2 YYREEE (reference sequence). Trimming removed 4 bases at V and 0 bases at J, with 13 bases between. This CDR3 region has 15 residues. The chain's CDR3 is CASSQGSRVNTEAFF. The CDR3 DNA is TGTGCCAGCAGCCAAGGTTCCAGGGTGAACACTGAAGCTTTCTTT.

The chain couples TRBV4-2 to TRBJ1-1; D gene uncertain. The CDR3 is made up of 14 amino acids. The ends were cut back, 4 bases at V and 6 bases at J, with 15 bases in the middle. Looked up from germline, CDR1 is LGHNA and CDR2 is YNFKEQ. DNA of the CDR3: TGTGCCAGCAGCCGGGAGGGTTTAGGATCTGAAGCTTTCTTT. It is translated as CASSREGLGSEAFF.

The CDR3 sequence is CASGSLDRVWDTEAFF. Here the CDR3 DNA reads TGTGCTAGTGGTTCCCTGGACAGAGTTTGGGACACTGAAGCTTTCTTT. The chain has TRBV12-5 and TRBJ1-1; D is perhaps TRBD1 (6 bases). Trimming removed 4 bases at V and 3 bases at J, with 18 bases between. There are 16 residues in the CDR3. In germline, CDR1 is LGHNT, CDR2 FRNRAP.

The J gene is TRBJ2-3, the V gene TRBV10-3; TRBD2 matches 7 bases. The CDR3 length is 17 residues. V lost 4 bases to trimming and J lost 0 bases; unmatched junction nucleotides: 10. The germline gives CDR1 ENHRY, CDR2 SYGVKD. This CDR3 is CAISGAGNVFSTDTQYF. DNA of the CDR3: TGTGCCATCAGTGGAGCGGGGAACGTCTTTAGCACAGATACGCAGTATTTT.

V gene TRBV19 combines with J gene TRBJ1-3; TRBD1 agrees at 9 bases. V dropped 8 bases and J dropped 1; count of bases not matched to a gene: 0. Per germline, CDR1 LNHDA and CDR2 SQIVND (reference sequence). This CDR3 comprises 13 residues. The CDR3 is CASGQGSGNTIYF. The CDR3 DNA follows: TGTGCCAGTGGACAGGGGTCTGGAAACACCATATATTTT.

The chain employs TRBV5-1 and TRBJ2-2, with 9 bases lining up with TRBD2. Germline V lookup: CDR1 SGHRS, CDR2 YFSETQ. V dropped 10 bases and J dropped 4; count of bases not matched to a gene: 11. The CDR3 totals 15 residues. In nucleotides, the CDR3 is TGCGCCCGCCTGGCGGGGGGGGCCGGCACCGGGGAGCTGTTTTTT. Translating it yields CARLAGGAGTGELFF.

The genes are TRBV28 and TRBJ2-7; D possibly corresponds to TRBD2 (5 bases). The CDR3 is made up of 13 amino acids. The germline CDR1 and CDR2 sequences are MDHEN and SYDVKM. The germline V and J ends were trimmed by 8 bases and 0 bases, with 11 bases remaining between them. This chain's CDR3 is CASGGYISYEQYF. DNA of the CDR3: TGTGCCAGCGGAGGCTATATCTCCTACGAGCAGTACTTC.

The J gene is TRBJ1-2, the V gene TRBV5-6, with 8 bases that match TRBD1. After removal of 0 bases from V and 6 bases from J, the junction contained 4 bases not matched to a gene. This CDR3 region has 14 residues. Germline CDR1 reads SGHDT; CDR2 reads YYEEEE. This chain's CDR3 is CASSLATGVDGYTF. Written as DNA, the CDR3 is TGTGCCAGCAGCTTGGCGACAGGGGTTGATGGCTACACCTTC.

This clone came up a few times. The rearrangement uses TRBV5-8 and TRBJ1-1; the match to TRBD1 covers 8 bases. The CDR3 loop spans 14 amino acids. Trimming at V came to 2 bases and at J to 7 bases, leaving 7 bases not matched to a gene. The germline CDR1 and CDR2 sequences are SGHTS and YDEGEE. The CDR3 loop is CASSFTGGNGEAFF. The CDR3 region has the DNA TGTGCCAGCAGCTTCACAGGGGGGAACGGTGAAGCTTTCTTT.

The V call is TRBV3-1 (or the pseudogene TRBV3-2), the J call TRBJ1-1; D is unresolved. From germline, CDR1 is LGHDT and CDR2 YNNKEL (reference sequence). V was trimmed by 1 base and J by 3 bases, leaving 6 bases between them. The CDR3 covers 13 residues. The CDR3 region has the DNA TGTGCCAGCAGCCAAGCGAGATACACTGAAGCTTTCTTT. Its translation is CASSQARYTEAFF.

In this sample, this clone turned up a few times. This chain's CDR3 is CASSSPPGLAGEIYNEQFF. CDR3 coding DNA: TGTGCCAGCAGTAGCCCGCCGGGACTAGCGGGCGAGATCTACAATGAGCAGTTCTTC. The rearrangement uses TRBV6-2 or TRBV6-3 and TRBJ2-1; 12 bases are shared with TRBD2. The V segment lost 5 bases and the J segment 3 bases; nucleotides outside the gene matches: 14. The CDR3 totals 19 residues. Germline V lookup: CDR1 MNHEY, CDR2 SVGEGT.

The V and J genes are TRBV10-3 and TRBJ2-7; 8 bases match TRBD2. Germline lookup yields CDR1 ENHRY and CDR2 SYGVKD. The V gene end was trimmed by 6 bases and the J gene end by 7 bases; junction bases not matched to a gene: 11. The CDR3 contains 14 residues. The CDR3 here is CAISRAGEVWEQYF. In DNA form, the CDR3 reads TGTGCCATCAGCCGAGCGGGAGAGGTTTGGGAGCAGTACTTC.

The chain employs TRBV3-1 (or the pseudogene TRBV3-2) and TRBJ2-1; 11 nucleotides match TRBD1. This CDR3 is 14 amino acids long. Germline V gene data show CDR1 as LGHDT and CDR2 as YNNKEL (reference sequence). Trimming removed 7 bases from V and 7 bases from J; junction bases left unmatched: 6. CDR3 nucleotide sequence: TGTGCCAGCACCCGGACAGGGGGCTTAAATGAGCAGTTCTTC. Translating it yields CASTRTGGLNEQFF.

This clone occurred a few times. V and J are TRBV6-5 and TRBJ1-2; tentative D call: TRBD1 (5 bases). In germline, CDR1 is MNHEY, CDR2 SVGAGI. The length of the CDR3 is 12 residues. V shed 10 bases and J shed 5 bases, with 14 bases lying between them. DNA for the CDR3: TGTGCCACCAGGCTCCAGGGTTATGGCTACACCTTC. Protein sequence: CATRLQGYGYTF.

This clone was seen a few times. J is TRBJ1-3 and V is TRBV9; D perhaps matches TRBD1 (5 bases). V shed 3 bases and J shed 0 bases, with 7 bases lying between them. CDR1 is SGDLS and CDR2 is YYNGEE in the germline V gene. This CDR3 contains 14 residues. For the CDR3, the DNA is TGTGCCAGCAGCGGACAGAGCTCTGGAAACACCATATATTTT. This encodes CASSGQSSGNTIYF.

V gene TRBV23-1 combines with J gene TRBJ2-3; the match to TRBD1 covers 7 bases. TRBV23-1 is recorded as an ORF, its role being uncertain. J was trimmed by 3 bases and V by 0 bases; bases with no gene match: 15. This CDR3 comprises 19 residues. CDR3 in DNA: TGCGCCAGCAGTCAATCGGAAGCTCTGAGGGGGCGCTGGACAGATACGCAGTATTTT. The encoded protein is CASSQSEALRGRWTDTQYF.

This clone was recorded a few times. The chain links TRBV19 to TRBJ1-2; tentative D call: TRBD1 (6 bases). CDR3 length: 14 residues. Trimming shortened V by 6 bases and J by 4 bases, and 15 bases separated the two germline ends. CDR1 is LNHDA, CDR2 SQIVND, per germline (reference sequence). CDR3 sequence: CASRTKGHLYGYTF. In DNA, the CDR3 is TGTGCCAGTAGAACAAAGGGACATCTCTATGGCTACACCTTC.

V usage is TRBV10-3 and J usage is TRBJ2-2; TRBD2 agrees at 10 bases. V trimming: 7 bases; J trimming: 5 bases; junction bases outside the gene matches: 13. Looked up from germline, CDR1 is ENHRY and CDR2 is SYGVKD. The CDR3 runs 17 residues. The CDR3 coding sequence is TGTGCCATCACTGTAGGATTAGCGGGAGGAGGGACCGGGGAGCTGTTTTTT. As protein: CAITVGLAGGGTGELFF.

This clone was observed a few times. The chain couples TRBV7-2 to TRBJ2-3, with a possible D match to TRBD2 (7 bases). Germline CDR1 SGHTA, CDR2 FQGNSA. The CDR3 spans 16 residues. The V end lost 5 bases, the J end lost 2 bases, and 17 bases lay between the germline ends. CDR3 amino acids: CASSPNGGRNTDTQYF. DNA of the CDR3: TGTGCCAGCAGCCCCAACGGGGGGCGAAACACAGATACGCAGTATTTT.

This chain uses TRBV29-1 with TRBJ1-5, with unresolved D. The CDR3 extends over 13 amino acids. V was trimmed by 0 bases and J by 11 bases, leaving 14 bases between them. Germline CDR1 is SQVTM and CDR2 is ANQGSEA. The DNA for the CDR3 is TGCAGCGTTGAAGATGGACGGGGTTTGTCCCAGCATTTT. Translated: CSVEDGRGLSQHF.

V usage is TRBV10-3 and J usage is TRBJ2-3; 16 bases fit TRBD2. The trim removed 6 bases at V and 0 bases at J, leaving 3 bases unmatched. CDR3 length: 17 residues. From germline, CDR1 is ENHRY and CDR2 SYGVKD. In DNA, the CDR3 is TGTGCCATCAGCCCGGGACTAGCGGGGGGGAGCACAGATACGCAGTATTTT. This codes for CAISPGLAGGSTDTQYF.

The chain carries TRBV19 and TRBJ2-3; possible D gene TRBD2, 5 bases. Germline V CDR1 and CDR2: LNHDA, SQIVND (reference sequence). Trimming stripped 3 bases from V and 6 bases from J, with 10 bases between. This CDR3 is built from 13 residues. The CDR3 is CASSIGWEDTQYF. CDR3 sequence (DNA): TGTGCCAGTAGTATCGGCTGGGAGGATACGCAGTATTTT.